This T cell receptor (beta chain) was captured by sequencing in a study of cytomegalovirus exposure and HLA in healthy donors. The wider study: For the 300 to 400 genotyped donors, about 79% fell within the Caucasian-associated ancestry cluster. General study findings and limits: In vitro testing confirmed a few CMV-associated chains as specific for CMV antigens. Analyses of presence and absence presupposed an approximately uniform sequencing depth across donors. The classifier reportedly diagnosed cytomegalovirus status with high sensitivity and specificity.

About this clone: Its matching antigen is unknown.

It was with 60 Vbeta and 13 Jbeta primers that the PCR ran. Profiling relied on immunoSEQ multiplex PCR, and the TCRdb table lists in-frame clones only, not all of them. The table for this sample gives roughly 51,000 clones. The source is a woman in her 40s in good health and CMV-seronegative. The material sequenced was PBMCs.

The DNA of the CDR3 is TGCGCCAGCAGCCCTGAGGGAAATTCACCCCTCCACTTT. It translates to CASSPEGNSPLHF. The chain couples TRBV5-1 to TRBJ1-6, with D hard to call. The CDR3 is made up of 13 amino acids. V gave up 4 bases and J gave up 7 bases, with 9 bases separating them. Per germline, CDR1 SGHRS and CDR2 YFSETQ.